A single sample is the source of the 13 T cell receptor beta chains below, sequenced in a study of shared T cell receptors in the human thymus. Libraries were prepared by immunoSEQ multiplex PCR; TCRdb keeps only in-frame clonotypes and omits some of them. The sample has 700,000 or so clones, around 85% seen once. The sample was also reused in another study, on human thymus T cells.

Material for sequencing was thymocytes. These receptors were taken from a girl less than two years old with a congenital heart defect.

This clone was detected only a few times. V gene TRBV2 combines with J gene TRBJ2-1; 8 bases line up with TRBD1. V lost 6 bases to trimming and J lost 5 bases; unmatched junction nucleotides: 9. This CDR3 region has 15 residues. Germline assignment: CDR1 SNHLY and CDR2 FYNNEI. The CDR3 is CASSGAGQVNNEQFF. CDR3 coding DNA: TGTGCCAGCAGCGGGGCGGGACAGGTCAACAATGAGCAGTTCTTC.

The CDR3 nucleotides are TGTGCCAGCACCCAGGGCAGCGGGGGGGACACAGATACGCAGTATTTT. This translates into CASTQGSGGDTDTQYF. The rearrangement uses TRBV13 and TRBJ2-3; 10 bases map to TRBD2. Germline-derived CDR1 and CDR2 are PRHDT and FYEKMQ (reference sequence). Losses at the gene ends were 7 bases for V and 2 bases for J; bases not matched to a gene: 9. This CDR3 has 16 amino acids.

The genes are TRBV29-1 and TRBJ2-3; TRBD2 matches at 14 bases. The germline gives CDR1 SQVTM, CDR2 ANQGSEA. This CDR3 contains 19 residues. After removal of 5 bases from V and 2 bases from J, the junction contained 15 bases not matched to a gene. In DNA, the CDR3 is TGCAGCGTTACCCCAGGACTAGCGGGGGGCGCTAGGCCCACAGATACGCAGTATTTT. Protein sequence: CSVTPGLAGGARPTDTQYF.

J is TRBJ1-2 and V is TRBV9; no clear D gene. The V end was cut by 0 bases, the J end by 8 bases, with 11 bases between. The germline gives CDR1 SGDLS, CDR2 YYNGEE. The CDR3 is 13 residues long. DNA of the CDR3: TGTGCCAGCAGCGTAGGACTCCGTAAAGGCTACACCTTC. Protein product: CASSVGLRKGYTF.

This chain joins TRBV9 and TRBJ2-2; 12 bases agree with TRBD2. This CDR3 region has 21 residues. The junction had 15 bases not matched to a gene; V was cut back by 2 bases and J by 1 base. CDR1 and CDR2 from the germline V gene are SGDLS and YYNGEE. DNA of the CDR3: TGTGCCAGCAGCGTGGGACTCCGGACTAGCGGGGACCCGCTGAACACCGGGGAGCTGTTTTTT. Amino acid sequence: CASSVGLRTSGDPLNTGELFF.

The chain has TRBV12-5 and TRBJ2-2, with TRBD2 matching 8 bases. The CDR3 extends over 23 amino acids. The V segment lost 0 bases and the J segment 0 bases; nucleotides outside the gene matches: 21. From germline, CDR1 is LGHNT and CDR2 FRNRAP. The CDR3 nucleotides read TGTGCTAGTGGTTTGGTAACGGTGAGGGGTCGGGGGGGAGGTAGGCCGAACACCGGGGAGCTGTTTTTT. Amino acid sequence: CASGLVTVRGRGGGRPNTGELFF. Full variable domain (missing parts from reference TRBV12-5 and TRBJ2-2): DARVTQTPRHKVTEMGQEVTMRCQPILGHNTVFWYRQTMMQGLELLAYFRNRAPLDDSGMPKDRFSAEMPDATLATLKIQPSEPRDSAVYFCASGLVTVRGRGGGRPNTGELFFGEGSRLTVL.

About this clone: Different DNA sequences within this sample yield the same CDR3. This chain joins TRBV19 and TRBJ2-6; D might be TRBD1 (5 bases). This CDR3 is built from 15 residues. Germline CDR1 reads LNHDA; CDR2 reads SQIVND (reference sequence). The germline V and J ends were trimmed by 3 bases and 2 bases, with 8 bases remaining between them. Written as DNA, the CDR3 is TGTGCCAGTAGTATCGGCAGGGCTGGGGCCAACGTCCTGACTTTC. Its translation is CASSIGRAGANVLTF.

The V call is TRBV5-4, the J call TRBJ1-2, with a weak D call TRBD1 (5 bases). Germline V gives CDR1 SGHNT, CDR2 YYREEE (reference sequence). The CDR3 extends over 17 amino acids. V lost 4 bases to trimming and J lost 0 bases, with 19 bases between them. The CDR3 nucleotides are TGTGCCAGCAGCCCAAAGGACAAGGAAGCTTCTAACTATGGCTACACCTTC. This sequence encodes CASSPKDKEASNYGYTF.

The CDR3 nucleotides are TGTGCCAGTAGTTTCCCGGGTTGGGATGAGCAGTTCTTC. It codes for CASSFPGWDEQFF. This chain links TRBV19 with TRBJ2-1; D not certain. V lost 5 bases and J lost 8, with 13 bases in between. Germline V CDR1 and CDR2: LNHDA, SQIVND (reference sequence). The CDR3 spans 13 residues.

The rearrangement joins TRBV16 to TRBJ1-4, with a possible D match to TRBD1 (5 bases). CDR3 size: 16 residues. Between the trimmed V and J ends, which lost 4 bases and 5 bases, there was a span of 17 bases. The germline CDR1 and CDR2 sequences are KGHSY and FQNENV. The CDR3 is CASSRKPRGRNEKLFF. In DNA form, the CDR3 reads TGTGCCAGCAGCCGCAAACCGCGGGGCAGAAATGAAAAACTGTTTTTT.

The chain links TRBV28 to TRBJ2-3, with TRBD1 identical over 7 bases. V lost 6 bases to trimming and J lost 2 bases; unmatched junction nucleotides: 8. Looked up from germline, CDR1 is MDHEN and CDR2 is SYDVKM. The CDR3 spans 15 residues. The CDR3 region has the DNA TGTGCCAGCAGGACGAGACAGGGCGCCACAGATACGCAGTATTTT. Its protein is CASRTRQGATDTQYF. Full variable domain (remainder filled in from reference TRBV28 and TRBJ2-3): DVKVTQSSRYLVKRTGEKVFLECVQDMDHENMFWYRQDPGLGLRLIYFSYDVKMKEKGDIPEGYSVSREKKERFSLILESASTNQTSMYLCASRTRQGATDTQYFGPGTRLTVL.

This clone was seen a few times. CDR3 in DNA: TGTGCCAGTTTAGGACAGGGAAAGTTGGCTTTCTTT. Translated: CASLGQGKLAFF. V is TRBV28 and J is TRBJ1-1; 8 bases fit TRBD1. Germline loops: CDR1 MDHEN, CDR2 SYDVKM. The CDR3 has 12 amino acids. Trimming took 9 bases from V and 11 from J; bases not matched to a gene: 11.

V is TRBV5-1 and J is TRBJ1-1; D gene unclear. The germline V and J ends were trimmed by 5 bases and 4 bases, with 9 bases remaining between them. The CDR3 has 12 amino acids. Germline values: CDR1 SGHRS, CDR2 YFSETQ. The CDR3 bases are TGCGCCAGCAGTCCCCTAGGCACTGAAGCTTTCTTT. It specifies CASSPLGTEAFF.